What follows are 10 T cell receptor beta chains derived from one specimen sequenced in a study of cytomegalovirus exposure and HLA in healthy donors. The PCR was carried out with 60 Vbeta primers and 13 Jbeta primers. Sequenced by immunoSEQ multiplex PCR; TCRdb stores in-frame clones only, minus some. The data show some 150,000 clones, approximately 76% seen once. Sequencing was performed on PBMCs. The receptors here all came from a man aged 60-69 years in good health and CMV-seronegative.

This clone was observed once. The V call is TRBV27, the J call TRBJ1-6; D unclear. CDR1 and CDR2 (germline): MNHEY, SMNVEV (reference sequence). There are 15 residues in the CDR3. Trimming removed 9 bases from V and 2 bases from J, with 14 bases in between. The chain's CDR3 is CARTLGGAYNSPLHF. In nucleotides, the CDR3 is TGTGCCAGGACACTGGGCGGGGCCTATAATTCACCCCTCCACTTT.

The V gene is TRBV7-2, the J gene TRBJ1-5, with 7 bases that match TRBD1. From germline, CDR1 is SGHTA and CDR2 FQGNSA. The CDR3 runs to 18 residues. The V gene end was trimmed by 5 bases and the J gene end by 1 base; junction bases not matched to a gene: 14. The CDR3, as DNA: TGTGCCAGCAGCCTAGACAGGGTGGGGCTAGGAAGCAATCAGCCCCAGCATTTT. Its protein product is CASSLDRVGLGSNQPQHF.

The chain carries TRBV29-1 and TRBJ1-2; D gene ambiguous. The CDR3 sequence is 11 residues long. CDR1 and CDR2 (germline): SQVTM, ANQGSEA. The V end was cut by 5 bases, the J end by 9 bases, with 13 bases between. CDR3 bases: TGCAGCGTTTCTAACGCGGCCCGCTACACCTTC. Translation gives CSVSNAARYTF.

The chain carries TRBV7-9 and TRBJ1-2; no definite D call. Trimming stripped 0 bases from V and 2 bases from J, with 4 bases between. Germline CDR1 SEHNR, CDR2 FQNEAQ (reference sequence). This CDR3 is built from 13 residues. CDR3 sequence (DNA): TGTGCCAGCAGCTTAGCAATAAACTATGGCTACACCTTC. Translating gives CASSLAINYGYTF. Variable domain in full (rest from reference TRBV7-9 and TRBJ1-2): DTGVSQNPRHKITKRGQNVTFRCDPISEHNRLYWYRQTLGQGPEFLTYFQNEAQLEKSRLLSDRFSAERPKGSFSTLEIQRTEQGDSAMYLCASSLAINYGYTFGSGTRLTVV.

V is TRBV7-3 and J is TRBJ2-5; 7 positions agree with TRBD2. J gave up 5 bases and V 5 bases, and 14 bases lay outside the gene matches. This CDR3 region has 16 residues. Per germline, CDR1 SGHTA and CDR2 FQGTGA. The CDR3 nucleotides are TGTGCCAGCAGCCCCATCCCGGGCCCGCGGGGGGAGACCCAGTACTTC. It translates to CASSPIPGPRGETQYF.

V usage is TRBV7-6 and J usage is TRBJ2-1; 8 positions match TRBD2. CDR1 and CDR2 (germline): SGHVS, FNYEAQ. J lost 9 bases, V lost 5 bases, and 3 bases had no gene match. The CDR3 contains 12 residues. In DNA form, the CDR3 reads TGTGCCAGCAGCAGCGGGAGTTTTGAGCAGTTCTTC. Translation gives CASSSGSFEQFF. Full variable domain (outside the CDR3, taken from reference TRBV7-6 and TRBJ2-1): GAGVSQSPRYKVTKRGQDVALRCDPISGHVSLYWYRQALGQGPEFLTYFNYEAQQDKSGLPNDRFSAERPEGSISTLTIQRTEQRDSAMYRCASSSGSFEQFFGPGTRLTVL.

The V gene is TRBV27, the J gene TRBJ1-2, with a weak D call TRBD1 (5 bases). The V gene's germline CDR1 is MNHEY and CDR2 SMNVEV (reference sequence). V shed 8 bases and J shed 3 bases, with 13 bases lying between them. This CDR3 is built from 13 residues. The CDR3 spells CASAAGGDYGYTF. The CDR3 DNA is TGTGCCAGCGCCGCGGGGGGAGACTATGGCTACACCTTC.

CDR3 loop: CSVEGLRGTDTQYF. In DNA, the CDR3 is TGCAGCGTTGAAGGGTTGCGGGGCACAGATACGCAGTATTTT. V is TRBV29-1 and J is TRBJ2-3; tentatively, D is TRBD2 (5 bases). The V end lost 1 base, the J end lost 1 base, and 9 bases lay between the germline ends. There are 14 residues in the CDR3. Per germline, CDR1 SQVTM and CDR2 ANQGSEA.

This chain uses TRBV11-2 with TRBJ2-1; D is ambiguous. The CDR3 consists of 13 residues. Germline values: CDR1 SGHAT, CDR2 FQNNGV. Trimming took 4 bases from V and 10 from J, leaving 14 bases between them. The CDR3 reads CASSSIKIREQFF. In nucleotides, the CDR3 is TGTGCCAGCAGCTCGATTAAGATCCGGGAGCAGTTCTTC.

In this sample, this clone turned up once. CDR3: CASSPSVGRQPNNEQFF. The DNA of the CDR3 is TGTGCCAGCAGCCCCTCGGTTGGGCGCCAACCGAACAATGAGCAGTTCTTC. This sequence joins TRBV7-8 and TRBJ2-1; unclear D gene. Germline V gene data show CDR1 as SGHVS and CDR2 as FQNEAQ. The CDR3 has 17 residues. The V gene lost 5 bases and the J gene lost 5 bases, with 22 bases spanning the gap.